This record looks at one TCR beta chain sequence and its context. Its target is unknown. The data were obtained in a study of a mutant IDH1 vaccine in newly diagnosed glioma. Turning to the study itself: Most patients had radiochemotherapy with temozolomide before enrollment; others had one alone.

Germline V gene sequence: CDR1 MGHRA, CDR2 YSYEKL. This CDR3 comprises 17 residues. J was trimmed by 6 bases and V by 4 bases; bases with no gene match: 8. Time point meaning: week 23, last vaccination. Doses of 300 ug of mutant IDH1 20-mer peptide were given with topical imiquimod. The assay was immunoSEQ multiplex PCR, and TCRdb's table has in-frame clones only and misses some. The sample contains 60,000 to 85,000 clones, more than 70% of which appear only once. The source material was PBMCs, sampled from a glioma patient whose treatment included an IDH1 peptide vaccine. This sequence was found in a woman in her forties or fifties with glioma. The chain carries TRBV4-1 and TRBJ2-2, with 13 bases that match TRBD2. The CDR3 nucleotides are TGCGCCAGCAGCCTACTCACTAGCGGGAGGGCCCCCGGGGAGCTGTTTTTT. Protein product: CASSLLTSGRAPGELFF.